This TCR beta chain comes out of a study of blood T cell repertoires in COVID-19. Produced via immunoSEQ multiplex PCR; TCRdb's table is partial and in-frame only. The sample lists 80,000 to 95,000 clones, roughly three quarters seen once, with roughly 10% in the top ten. Germline CDR1 and CDR2: SGHTA and FQGNSA. The CDR3 has 15 residues. The V gene end was trimmed by 2 bases and the J gene end by 0 bases; junction bases not matched to a gene: 0. This clonotype was obtained from an elderly woman with acute or convalescent COVID-19. Sequenced sample: peripheral blood. This chain connects TRBV7-2 to TRBJ2-1, with 8 bases identical to TRBD2. The CDR3 reads CASSLLAGSYNEQFF. The CDR3 nucleotides read TGTGCCAGCAGCTTACTAGCGGGCTCCTACAATGAGCAGTTCTTC.